This T cell receptor beta chain came from a study of T cell repertoires in cytomegalovirus infection (dated by TCRdb to about 2019). Background on the whole study: Donor HLA type was relevant to the analysis, because carriage of CMV infection together with the matching HLA type was indicated by public TCR beta signatures.

What the study reported, not specific to this receptor: In the ex vivo response, HLA-C-restricted CMV-specific TCR beta clonotypes were dominant, and in two of eight donors the single most frequent clonotype came from this HLA-C-restricted group. In both this cohort and an independent cohort of approximately 350 donors, the cumulative frequency of public TCR beta family members distinguished carriers of CMV infection plus the relevant HLA type.

Trimmed from V: 4 bases; trimmed from J: 6 bases; junction bases lacking a gene match: 15. The germline V gene gives CDR1 as MNHEY and CDR2 as SVGAGI. From the cysteine up to the phenylalanine, the CDR3 has a length of 17 residues. Left in the record is the CDR3 DNA by itself, 51 bases read in frame from the first base. Concerning this clonotype itself: Its antigen remains unidentified. Per-base quality was not reported, and no clone a single base away is much larger than it.

The sequencer was an Illumina HiSeq 1500. TCRdb reprocessing: public reads trimmed at Q25 with fastp, clones called with MiXCR, in-frame beta chains kept. CDR3 protein duplicates are merged, each entry listing the most common genes and DNA. Across this sample there are 150,000 to 200,000 distinct CDR3 sequences, with approximately 14% seen only once. The ten largest clones capture 25% to 30% of the sample. This TCR was recovered from a human donor in good health (CMV status not recorded). Some clones in this sample may be carry-over from other donors' samples. Material for sequencing was PBMCs. The receptor chain draws on TRBV6-5 and TRBJ2-5, with 9 bases in between that match TRBD1. CDR3 protein: CASSSDRRTGAAKTQYF. DNA sequence: TGTGCCAGCAGTTCCGACCGACGGACAGGGGCTGCGAAGACCCAGTACTTC.